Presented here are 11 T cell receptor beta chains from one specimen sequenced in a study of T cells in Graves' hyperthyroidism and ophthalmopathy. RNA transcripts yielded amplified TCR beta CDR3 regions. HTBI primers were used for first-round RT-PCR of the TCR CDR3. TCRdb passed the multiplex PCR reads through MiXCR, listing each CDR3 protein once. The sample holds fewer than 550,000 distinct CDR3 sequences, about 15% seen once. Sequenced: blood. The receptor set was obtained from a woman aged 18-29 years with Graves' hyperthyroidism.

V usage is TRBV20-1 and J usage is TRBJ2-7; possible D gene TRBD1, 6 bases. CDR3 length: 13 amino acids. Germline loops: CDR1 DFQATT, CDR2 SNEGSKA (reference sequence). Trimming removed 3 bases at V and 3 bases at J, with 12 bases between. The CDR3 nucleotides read TGCAGTGCTAGCAAGAAGGACAGCTACGAGCAGTACTTC. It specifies CSASKKDSYEQYF.

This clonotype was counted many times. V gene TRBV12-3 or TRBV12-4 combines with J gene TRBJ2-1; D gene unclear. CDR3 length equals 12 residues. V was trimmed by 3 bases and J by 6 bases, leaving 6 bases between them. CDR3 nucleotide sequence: TGTGCCAGCAGTTTGGGCTTCAATGAGCAGTTCTTC. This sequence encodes CASSLGFNEQFF.

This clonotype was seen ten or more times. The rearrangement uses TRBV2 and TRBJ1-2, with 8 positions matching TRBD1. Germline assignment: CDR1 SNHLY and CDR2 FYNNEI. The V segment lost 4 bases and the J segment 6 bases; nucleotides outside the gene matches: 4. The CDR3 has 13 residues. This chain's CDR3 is CASSASTGDGYTF. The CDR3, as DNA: TGTGCCAGCAGTGCCTCGACAGGGGATGGCTACACCTTC. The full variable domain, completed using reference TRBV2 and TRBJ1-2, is EPEVTQTPSHQVTQMGQEVILRCVPISNHLYFYWYRQILGQKVEFLVSFYNNEISEKSEIFDDQFSVERPDGSNFTLKIRSTKLEDSAMYFCASSASTGDGYTFGSGTRLTVV.

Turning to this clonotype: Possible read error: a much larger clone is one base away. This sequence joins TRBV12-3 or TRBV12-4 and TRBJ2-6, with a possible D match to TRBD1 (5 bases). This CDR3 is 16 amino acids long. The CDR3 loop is CASSLSQISGANVPTF. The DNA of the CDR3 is TGTGCCAGCAGTTTATCGCAGATCTCTGGGGCCAACGTCCCGACTTTC.

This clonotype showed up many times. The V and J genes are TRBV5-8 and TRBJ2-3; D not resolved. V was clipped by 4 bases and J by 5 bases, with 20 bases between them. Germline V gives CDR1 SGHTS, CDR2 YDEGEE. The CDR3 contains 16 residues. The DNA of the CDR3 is TGTGCCAGCAGCCGAGGCGAGCACCGCACCATAGATACGCAGTATTTT. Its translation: CASSRGEHRTIDTQYF. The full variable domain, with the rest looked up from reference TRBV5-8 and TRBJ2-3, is EAGVTQSPTHLIKTRGQQATLRCSPISGHTSVYWYQQALGLGLQFLLWYDEGEERNRGNFPPRFSGRQFPNYSSELNVNALELEDSALYLCASSRGEHRTIDTQYFGPGTRLTVL.

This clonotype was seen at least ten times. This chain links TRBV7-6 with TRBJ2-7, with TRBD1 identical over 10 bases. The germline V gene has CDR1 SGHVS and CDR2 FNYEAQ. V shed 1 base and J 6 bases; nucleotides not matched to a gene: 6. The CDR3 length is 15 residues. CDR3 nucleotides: TGTGCCAGCAGCTTAGGTGACAGGGGGCTTACCGAGCAGTACTTC. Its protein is CASSLGDRGLTEQYF.

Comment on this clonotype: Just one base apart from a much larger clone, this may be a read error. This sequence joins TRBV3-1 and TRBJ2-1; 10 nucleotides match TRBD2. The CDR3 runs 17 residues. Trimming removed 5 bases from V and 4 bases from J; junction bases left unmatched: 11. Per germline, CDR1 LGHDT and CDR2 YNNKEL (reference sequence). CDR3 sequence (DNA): TGTGCCAGCAGCTTTCACCTATGGACTAGCGGATACAATGAGCAGTTCTTC. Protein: CASSFHLWTSGYNEQFF.

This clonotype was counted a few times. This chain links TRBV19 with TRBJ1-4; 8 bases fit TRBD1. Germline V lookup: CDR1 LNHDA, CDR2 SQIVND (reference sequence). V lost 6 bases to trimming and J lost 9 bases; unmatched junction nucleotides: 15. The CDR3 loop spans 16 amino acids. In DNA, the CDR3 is TGTGCCAGTAGCCTCGGCCCCGGGACAGGCGTACAAAAACTGTTTTTT. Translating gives CASSLGPGTGVQKLFF.

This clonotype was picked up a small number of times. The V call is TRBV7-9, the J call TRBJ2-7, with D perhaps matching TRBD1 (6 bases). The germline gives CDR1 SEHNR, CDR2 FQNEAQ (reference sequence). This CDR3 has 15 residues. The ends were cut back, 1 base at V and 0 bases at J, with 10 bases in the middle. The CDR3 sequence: CASSLGGRVSYEQYF. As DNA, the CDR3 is TGTGCCAGCAGCTTAGGGGGGCGGGTCTCCTACGAGCAGTACTTC.

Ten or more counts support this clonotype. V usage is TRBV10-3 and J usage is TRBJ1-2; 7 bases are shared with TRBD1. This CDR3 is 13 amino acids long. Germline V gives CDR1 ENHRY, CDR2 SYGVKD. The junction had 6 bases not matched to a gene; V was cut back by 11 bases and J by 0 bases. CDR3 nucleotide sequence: TGTGCCGCCAGGGACAGACCTAACTATGGCTACACCTTC. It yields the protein CAARDRPNYGYTF.

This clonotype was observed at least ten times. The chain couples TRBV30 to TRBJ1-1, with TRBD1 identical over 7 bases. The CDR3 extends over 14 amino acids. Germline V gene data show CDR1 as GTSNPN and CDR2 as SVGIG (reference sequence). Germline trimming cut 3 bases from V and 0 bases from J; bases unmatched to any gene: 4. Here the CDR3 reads CAWSAGGLNTEAFF. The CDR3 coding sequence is TGTGCCTGGAGCGCAGGGGGTTTGAACACTGAAGCTTTCTTT.